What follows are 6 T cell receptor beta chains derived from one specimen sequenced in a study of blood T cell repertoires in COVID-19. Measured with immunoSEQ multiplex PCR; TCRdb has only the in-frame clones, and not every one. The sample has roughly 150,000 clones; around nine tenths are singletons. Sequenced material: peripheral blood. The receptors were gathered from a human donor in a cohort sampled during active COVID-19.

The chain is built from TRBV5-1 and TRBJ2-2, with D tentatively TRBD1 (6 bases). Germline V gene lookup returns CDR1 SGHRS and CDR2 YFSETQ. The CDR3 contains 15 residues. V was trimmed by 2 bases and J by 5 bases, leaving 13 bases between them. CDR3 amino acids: CASSFSWGRTGELFF. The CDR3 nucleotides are TGCGCCAGCAGCTTCAGCTGGGGGCGAACCGGGGAGCTGTTTTTT.

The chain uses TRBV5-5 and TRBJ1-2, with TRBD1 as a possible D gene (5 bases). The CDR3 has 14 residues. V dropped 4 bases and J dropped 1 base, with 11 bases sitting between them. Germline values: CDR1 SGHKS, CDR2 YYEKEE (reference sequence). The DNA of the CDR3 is TGTGCCAGCAGCCCGGGGACTCATAACTATGGCTACACCTTC. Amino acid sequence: CASSPGTHNYGYTF.

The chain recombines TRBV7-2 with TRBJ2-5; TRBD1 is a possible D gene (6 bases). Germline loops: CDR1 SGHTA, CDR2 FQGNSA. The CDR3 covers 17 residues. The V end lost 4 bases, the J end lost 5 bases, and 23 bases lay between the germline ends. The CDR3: CASSSPGADTWGETQYF. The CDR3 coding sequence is TGTGCCAGCAGCTCCCCAGGGGCTGACACCTGGGGGGAGACCCAGTACTTC.

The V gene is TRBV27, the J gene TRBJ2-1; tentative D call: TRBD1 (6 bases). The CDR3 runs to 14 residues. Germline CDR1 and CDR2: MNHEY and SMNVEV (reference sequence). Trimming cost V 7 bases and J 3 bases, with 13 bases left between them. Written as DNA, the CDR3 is TGTGCCAGCACACCGACAGGCAACTACAATGAGCAGTTCTTC. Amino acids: CASTPTGNYNEQFF.

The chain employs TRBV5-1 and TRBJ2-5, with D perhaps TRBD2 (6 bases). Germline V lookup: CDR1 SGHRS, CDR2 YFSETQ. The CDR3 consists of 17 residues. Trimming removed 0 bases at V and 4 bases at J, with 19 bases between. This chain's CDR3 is CASSLGSLALGGETQYF. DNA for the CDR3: TGCGCCAGCAGCTTGGGGTCTCTAGCGCTGGGGGGAGAGACCCAGTACTTC.

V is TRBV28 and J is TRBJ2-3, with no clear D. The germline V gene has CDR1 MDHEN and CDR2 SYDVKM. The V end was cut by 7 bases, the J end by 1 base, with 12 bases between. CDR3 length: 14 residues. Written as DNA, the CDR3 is TGTGCCAGCAACCCCTGGGCAGGCACAGATACGCAGTATTTT. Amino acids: CASNPWAGTDTQYF.